The rows below give T cell receptor beta chains drawn from one sample of a study of T cells after yellow fever vaccination. TCRdb called the 5' RACE reads again in MiXCR, with one record for every CDR3 protein. The sample contains around 500,000 distinct CDR3 sequences, 21% of which appear only once. Sequences were derived from PBMCs, sampled approximately 22 days after the first yellow fever vaccination. These TCRs come from a man younger than 35 who received the YFV17D yellow fever vaccine. The CDR3 runs from the conserved cysteine through the conserved F or W. Fields, in order: V gene, J gene, D gene, clone size, CDR3 protein, CDR3 DNA. The D gene is left open where the match is weak. The size of a clone is reported for some rows only, either as once, few or many, or as a class for expanded clones.

>TRBV15|TRBJ2-2|NA|NA
CATSRDRIGRFETGELFF
TGTGCCACCAGCAGAGATCGTATTGGGAGATTCGAAACCGGGGAGCTGTTTTTT
>TRBV9|TRBJ1-3|NA|few
CASSVGRNSGNTIYF
TGTGCCAGCAGCGTAGGACGGAACTCTGGAAACACCATATATTTT
>TRBV7-9|TRBJ2-5|TRBD1|few
CASSFRQGAGETQYF
TGTGCCAGCAGCTTCCGACAGGGGGCGGGAGAGACCCAGTACTTC
>TRBV6-5|TRBJ1-3|NA|few
CASSYSEGSSGNTIYF
TGTGCCAGCAGTTACTCCGAGGGATCCTCTGGAAACACCATATATTTT
>TRBV5-1|TRBJ2-5|NA|many
CASSSPRAAQETQYF
TGCGCCAGCAGCAGCCCCAGGGCGGCTCAAGAGACCCAGTACTTC
>TRBV30|TRBJ1-1|NA|few
CAWNRKAGTEAFF
TGTGCCTGGAACCGTAAAGCGGGGACTGAAGCTTTCTTT
>TRBV27|TRBJ1-4|TRBD1|NA
CASSSDRANEKLFF
TGTGCCAGCAGTTCCGACAGGGCTAATGAAAAACTGTTTTTT
>TRBV4-1|TRBJ1-2|TRBD1|NA
CASSQVGTGNYGYTF
TGCGCCAGCAGCCAGGTGGGGACAGGCAACTATGGCTACACCTTC
>TRBV20-1|TRBJ1-1|TRBD1|few
CSGGFWLRGHTEAFF
TGCAGTGGGGGTTTTTGGTTAAGGGGGCACACTGAAGCTTTCTTT
>TRBV6-5|TRBJ2-7|NA|NA
CASSFGREQYF
TGTGCCTCAAGTTTTGGACGCGAGCAGTACTTC